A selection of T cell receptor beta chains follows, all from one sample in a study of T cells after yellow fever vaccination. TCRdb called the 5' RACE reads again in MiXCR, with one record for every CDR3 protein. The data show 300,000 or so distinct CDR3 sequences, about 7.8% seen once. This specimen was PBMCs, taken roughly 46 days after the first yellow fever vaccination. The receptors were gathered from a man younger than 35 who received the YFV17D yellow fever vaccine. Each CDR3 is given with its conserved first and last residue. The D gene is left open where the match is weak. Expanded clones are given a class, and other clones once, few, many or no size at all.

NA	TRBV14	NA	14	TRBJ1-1	CASSPTRAGFEAFF	TGTGCCAGCAGCCCCACCCGGGCCGGGTTTGAAGCTTTCTTT
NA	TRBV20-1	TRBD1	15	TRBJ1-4	CSARDPKQGAEKLFF	TGCAGTGCTAGAGATCCCAAGCAGGGGGCTGAAAAACTGTTTTTT
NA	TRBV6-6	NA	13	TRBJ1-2	CASSDEGNYGYTF	TGTGCCAGCAGTGATGAAGGGAACTATGGCTACACCTTC
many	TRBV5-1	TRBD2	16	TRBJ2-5	CASSLGLAGGQETQYF	TGCGCCAGCAGCTTGGGACTAGCGGGGGGGCAAGAGACCCAGTACTTC
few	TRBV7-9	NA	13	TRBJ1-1	CASSSGAFTEAFF	TGTGCCAGCAGCTCAGGGGCTTTCACTGAAGCTTTCTTT
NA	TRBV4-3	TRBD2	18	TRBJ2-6	CASSQASGGGSGANVLTF	TGCGCCAGCAGCCAGGCTAGCGGGGGGGGCTCTGGGGCCAACGTCCTGACTTTC
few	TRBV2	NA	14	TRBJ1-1	CASSVGAWGTEAFF	TGTGCCAGCAGTGTTGGGGCCTGGGGCACTGAAGCTTTCTTT
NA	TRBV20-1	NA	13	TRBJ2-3	CSARNPGVDTQYF	TGCAGTGCTAGAAACCCGGGCGTAGATACGCAGTATTTT
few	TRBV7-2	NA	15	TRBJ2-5	CASSGGSSGPETQYF	TGTGCCAGCAGCGGAGGGTCCAGCGGCCCCGAGACCCAGTACTTC
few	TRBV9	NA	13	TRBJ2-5	CASSYGSQETQYF	TGTGCCAGCAGCTACGGGAGCCAAGAGACCCAGTACTTC
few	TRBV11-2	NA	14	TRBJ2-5	CASSFRDSQETQYF	TGTGCCAGCAGCTTTCGAGACTCCCAAGAGACCCAGTACTTC
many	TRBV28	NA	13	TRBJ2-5	CASSTPASETQYF	TGTGCCAGCAGTACACCGGCTTCAGAGACCCAGTACTTC
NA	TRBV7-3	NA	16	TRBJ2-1	CASSTGGVDSYNEQFF	TGTGCCAGCAGCACCGGGGGAGTCGACTCCTACAATGAGCAGTTCTTC
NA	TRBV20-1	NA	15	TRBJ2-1	CSAQSGAGGYNEQFF	TGCAGTGCTCAGTCGGGGGCAGGGGGGTACAATGAGCAGTTCTTC
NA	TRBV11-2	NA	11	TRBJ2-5	CASSPGPSQYF	TGTGCCAGCAGCCCAGGGCCTTCCCAGTACTTC
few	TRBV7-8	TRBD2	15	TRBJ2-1	CASSPLAGGPNEQFF	TGTGCCAGCAGCCCCCTAGCGGGGGGGCCGAATGAGCAGTTCTTC
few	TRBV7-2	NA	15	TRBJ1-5	CASSLGGGRGQPQHF	TGTGCCAGCAGCTTAGGTGGGGGTCGGGGCCAGCCCCAGCATTTT
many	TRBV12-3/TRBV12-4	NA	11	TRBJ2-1	CASSLRNEQFF	TGTGCCAGCAGTCTCCGGAATGAGCAGTTCTTC
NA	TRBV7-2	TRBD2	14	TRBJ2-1	CASKTGGSNNEQFF	TGTGCCAGCAAGACCGGGGGGTCCAACAATGAGCAGTTCTTC
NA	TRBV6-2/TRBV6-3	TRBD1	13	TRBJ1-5	CASSMTGVQPQHF	TGTGCCAGCAGCATGACAGGGGTACAGCCCCAGCATTTT
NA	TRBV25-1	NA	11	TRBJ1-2	CASSEYGQYTF	TGTGCCAGCAGTGAATATGGACAATACACCTTC
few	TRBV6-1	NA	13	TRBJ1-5	CASKTSSNQPQHF	TGTGCCAGCAAGACTTCTAGCAATCAGCCCCAGCATTTT
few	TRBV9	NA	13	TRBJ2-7	CASSNGEIYEQYF	TGTGCCAGCAGCAACGGGGAAATCTACGAGCAGTACTTC
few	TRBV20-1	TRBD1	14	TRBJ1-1	CSATEQGVGTEAFF	TGCAGTGCTACCGAACAGGGGGTAGGCACTGAAGCTTTCTTT
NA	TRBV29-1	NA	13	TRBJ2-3	CSVPWGATDTQYF	TGCAGCGTTCCCTGGGGGGCGACAGATACGCAGTATTTT
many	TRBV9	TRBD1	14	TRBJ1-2	CASSTRTGGGGYTF	TGTGCCAGCAGCACCCGGACAGGGGGCGGTGGCTACACCTTC
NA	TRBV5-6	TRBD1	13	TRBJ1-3	CAASGQAQDTIYF	TGTGCCGCCTCGGGACAGGCACAGGACACCATATATTTT
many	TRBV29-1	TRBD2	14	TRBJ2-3	CSAAGGRGTDTQYF	TGCAGCGCGGCGGGGGGCAGAGGGACAGATACGCAGTATTTT
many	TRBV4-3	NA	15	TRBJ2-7	CASSQGSVNSYEQYF	TGCGCCAGCAGCCAGGGATCGGTCAACTCCTACGAGCAGTACTTC
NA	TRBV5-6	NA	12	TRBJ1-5	CASSRAGEPQHF	TGTGCCAGCAGCCGGGCCGGGGAGCCCCAGCATTTT
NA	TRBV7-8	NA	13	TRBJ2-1	CASRGHSGNKQFF	TGTGCCAGCAGGGGGCATTCGGGCAATAAGCAGTTCTTC
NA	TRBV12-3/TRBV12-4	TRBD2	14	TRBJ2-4	CASTYSGGENIQYF	TGTGCCAGCACCTATAGCGGGGGAGAAAACATTCAGTACTTC
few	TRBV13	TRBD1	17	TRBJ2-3	CASSLALGQGAVDTQYF	TGTGCCAGCAGCTTAGCCCTGGGACAGGGGGCCGTAGATACGCAGTATTTT
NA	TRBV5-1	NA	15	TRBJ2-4	CASSLGPTMINIQYF	TGCGCCAGCAGCTTAGGACCGACGATGATAAACATTCAGTACTTC
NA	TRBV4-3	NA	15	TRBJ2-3	CASSQDLGLPDTQYF	TGCGCCAGCAGCCAAGATCTGGGACTGCCAGATACGCAGTATTTT
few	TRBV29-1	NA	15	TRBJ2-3	CSVKQGLGLTDTQYF	TGCAGCGTCAAACAGGGCCTAGGCCTCACAGATACGCAGTATTTT
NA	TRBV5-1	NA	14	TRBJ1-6	CASSFGDHNSPLHF	TGCGCCAGCAGCTTTGGGGACCATAATTCACCCCTCCACTTT
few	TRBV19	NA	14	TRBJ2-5	CASSIAGAGGTQYF	TGTGCCAGTAGTATAGCAGGGGCCGGGGGGACCCAGTACTTC
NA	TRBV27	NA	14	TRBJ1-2	CASSLIPGIYGYTF	TGTGCCAGCAGTTTAATACCCGGCATCTATGGCTACACCTTC
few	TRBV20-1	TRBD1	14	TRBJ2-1	CSVPRDRSQNEQFF	TGCAGTGTCCCGAGGGACAGGTCCCAGAATGAGCAGTTCTTC
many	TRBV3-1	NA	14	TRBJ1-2	CASSQVERGAGYTF	TGTGCCAGCAGCCAAGTGGAACGCGGGGCTGGCTACACCTTC
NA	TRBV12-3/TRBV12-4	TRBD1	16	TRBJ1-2	CASSLGRDRGLEGYTF	TGTGCCAGCAGTTTAGGTCGGGACAGGGGATTAGAGGGCTACACCTTC
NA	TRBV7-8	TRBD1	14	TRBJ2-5	CASSRDRRGETQYF	TGTGCCAGCAGCAGGGACAGGAGGGGAGAGACCCAGTACTTC
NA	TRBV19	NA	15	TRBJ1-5	CASSIRRVQNQPQHF	TGTGCCAGTAGTATCAGGAGGGTTCAAAATCAGCCCCAGCATTTT
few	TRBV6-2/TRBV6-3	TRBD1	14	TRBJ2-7	CASSWGQGVYEQYF	TGTGCCAGCAGTTGGGGACAGGGAGTTTACGAGCAGTACTTC
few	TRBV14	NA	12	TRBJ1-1	CASRGQTTEAFF	TGTGCCAGCAGAGGGCAGACGACTGAAGCTTTCTTT
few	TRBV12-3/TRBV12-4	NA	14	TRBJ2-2	CASRIGVNPGELFF	TGTGCCAGCAGGATAGGGGTAAACCCCGGGGAGCTGTTTTTT
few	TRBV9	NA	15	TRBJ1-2	CASSPGPDANYGYTF	TGTGCCAGCAGTCCCGGGCCCGATGCTAACTATGGCTACACCTTC
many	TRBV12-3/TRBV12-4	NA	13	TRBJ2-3	CASSLGQTDTQYF	TGTGCCAGCAGTCTCGGACAGACAGATACGCAGTATTTT
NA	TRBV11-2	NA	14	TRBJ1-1	CASSLQRASTEAFF	TGTGCCAGCAGCTTACAGAGGGCTAGCACTGAAGCTTTCTTT
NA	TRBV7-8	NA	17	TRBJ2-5	CASSHPSGIAMEETQYF	TGTGCCAGCAGCCATCCTTCGGGGATAGCAATGGAAGAGACCCAGTACTTC
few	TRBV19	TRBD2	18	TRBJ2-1	CASSIDASGAPVVNEQFF	TGTGCCAGTAGTATAGATGCTAGCGGGGCCCCGGTGGTGAATGAGCAGTTCTTC
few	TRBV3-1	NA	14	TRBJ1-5	CASSPRGANQPQHF	TGTGCCAGCAGCCCGAGGGGGGCCAATCAGCCCCAGCATTTT
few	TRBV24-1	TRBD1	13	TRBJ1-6	CATSERQGSALHF	TGTGCCACCAGTGAAAGACAGGGATCGGCCCTCCACTTT
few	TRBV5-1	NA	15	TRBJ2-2	CASSTSGQNTGELFF	TGCGCCAGCAGCACATCGGGACAGAACACCGGGGAGCTGTTTTTT
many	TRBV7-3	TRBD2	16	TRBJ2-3	CASSSGLAGPRGTQYF	TGTGCCAGCAGCTCCGGACTAGCGGGGCCCAGGGGTACGCAGTATTTT
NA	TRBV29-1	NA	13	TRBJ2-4	CSVEDGVGNIQYF	TGCAGCGTTGAGGATGGGGTCGGAAACATTCAGTACTTC
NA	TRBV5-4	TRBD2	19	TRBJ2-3	CASSLPGLAGGPRTDTQYF	TGTGCCAGCAGCTTGCCCGGACTAGCGGGGGGGCCCCGCACAGATACGCAGTATTTT
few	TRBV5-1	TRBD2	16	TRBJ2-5	CASSLATSGGQETQYF	TGCGCCAGCAGCTTGGCCACTAGCGGGGGCCAAGAGACCCAGTACTTC